This T cell receptor beta chain was recorded in a study of siplizumab effects on memory and regulatory T cells. Broader study findings: Unstimulated naive T cells seemed to show more diversity than memory cells did, and they also seemed to be among the major contributors to the alloresponse. Alloreactive clones mapping to unstimulated subsets formed only a minor fraction. Siplizumab brought about a significant reduction in alloreactive sequences traceable to unstimulated CD4+ memory cells.

Deletions cut 0 bases from V and 1 base from J, with 10 bases between. The CDR3 loop spans 16 amino acids. Germline V gives CDR1 LNHNV, CDR2 YYDKDF (reference sequence). Among a few donor pairs, the unstimulated naive, memory, effector memory and TEMRA subsets underwent sequencing. Turning to this clone: Its specificity is unknown.

Profiling relied on immunoSEQ multiplex PCR, and the TCRdb table lists in-frame clones only, not all of them. The sample comprises some 100,000 clones, around 95% of which are singletons, and roughly 0.031% rests with the top ten. The origin of this receptor is a human donor in good health. This sequence joins TRBV15 and TRBJ1-3; tentative D call: TRBD1 (5 bases). Sequencing was done on a sample of naive CD4+ T cells sorted from blood. CDR3 sequence reads: CATSRDHGTSGNTIYF. The CDR3 coding sequence is TGTGCCACCAGCAGAGATCATGGGACGTCTGGAAACACCATATATTTT.